This TCR beta chain was found in a study of identifying expanded T cells in peripheral blood. Whole-study results and caveats: Over around two and four weeks, about 15 and 18 clones changed, versus 1.2 between replicates. Variance in clone template counts between two-week samples significantly increased with total template count across all healthy donors.

Healthy donors had no documented immune events, such as infections, while sampled. The repertoire was sequenced with immunoSEQ multiplex PCR; TCRdb's copy has only in-frame clones and lacks some. The sample has about 97,000 clones; 88% are singletons. The length of the CDR3 is 13 residues. Germline CDR1 is SQVTM and CDR2 is ANQGSEA. Trimming removed 6 bases from V and 8 bases from J; junction bases left unmatched: 10. Note on this clone: Its antigen is undetermined.

The sample taken for sequencing was blood. This receptor was identified in a person aged 18 to 75 in good health. The chain employs TRBV29-1 and TRBJ2-3, with TRBD2 identical over 8 bases. CDR3 sequence (DNA): TGCAGCGTCGAATTCGGGAGGGCCGGTACGCAGTATTTT. Encoded protein: CSVEFGRAGTQYF.